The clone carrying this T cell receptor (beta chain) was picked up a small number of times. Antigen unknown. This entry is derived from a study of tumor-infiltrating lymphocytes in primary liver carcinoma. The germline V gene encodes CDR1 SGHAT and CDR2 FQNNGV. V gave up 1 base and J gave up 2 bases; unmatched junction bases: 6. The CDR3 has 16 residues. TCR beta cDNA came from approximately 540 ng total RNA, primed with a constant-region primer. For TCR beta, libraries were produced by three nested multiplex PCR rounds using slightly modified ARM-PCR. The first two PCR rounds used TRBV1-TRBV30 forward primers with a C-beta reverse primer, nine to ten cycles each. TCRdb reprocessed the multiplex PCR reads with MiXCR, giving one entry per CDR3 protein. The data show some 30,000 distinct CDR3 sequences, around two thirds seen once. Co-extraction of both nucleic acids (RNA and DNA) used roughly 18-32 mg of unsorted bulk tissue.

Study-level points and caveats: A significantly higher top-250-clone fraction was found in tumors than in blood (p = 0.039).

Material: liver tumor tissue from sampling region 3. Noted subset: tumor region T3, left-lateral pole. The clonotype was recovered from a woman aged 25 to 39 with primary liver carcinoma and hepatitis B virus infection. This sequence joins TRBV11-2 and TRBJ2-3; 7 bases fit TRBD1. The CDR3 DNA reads TGTGCCAGCAGCTTAGCCGGACAGGTGATCACAGATACGCAGTATTTT. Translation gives CASSLAGQVITDTQYF.